The T cell receptor (beta chain) under discussion was sequenced for a study of tumor-infiltrating lymphocytes in localized non-small cell lung cancer. Across the whole study: Some samples were collected after neoadjuvant chemotherapy; smokers, never-smokers and several histologies were included.

On this clone itself: Its antigen is not known.

The junction had 6 bases not matched to a gene; V was cut back by 8 bases and J by 9 bases. This CDR3 contains 12 residues. Germline lookup yields CDR1 SEHNR and CDR2 FQNEAQ (reference sequence). Study-wide results and caveats: Recurrence-free survival showed no association with tumor T-cell fraction.

Clones were read by immunoSEQ multiplex PCR, and TCRdb kept only the in-frame ones, dropping some. The sample lists fewer than 13,000 clones, about 60% occurring once. The chain couples TRBV7-9 to TRBJ1-5; 8 nucleotides match TRBD1. Sequencing was performed on lung tumor tissue. The sequence came from a human donor with non-small cell lung cancer. CDR3 loop: CASGQGFGPQHF. As DNA, the CDR3 is TGTGCCAGCGGACAGGGTTTTGGGCCCCAGCATTTT.